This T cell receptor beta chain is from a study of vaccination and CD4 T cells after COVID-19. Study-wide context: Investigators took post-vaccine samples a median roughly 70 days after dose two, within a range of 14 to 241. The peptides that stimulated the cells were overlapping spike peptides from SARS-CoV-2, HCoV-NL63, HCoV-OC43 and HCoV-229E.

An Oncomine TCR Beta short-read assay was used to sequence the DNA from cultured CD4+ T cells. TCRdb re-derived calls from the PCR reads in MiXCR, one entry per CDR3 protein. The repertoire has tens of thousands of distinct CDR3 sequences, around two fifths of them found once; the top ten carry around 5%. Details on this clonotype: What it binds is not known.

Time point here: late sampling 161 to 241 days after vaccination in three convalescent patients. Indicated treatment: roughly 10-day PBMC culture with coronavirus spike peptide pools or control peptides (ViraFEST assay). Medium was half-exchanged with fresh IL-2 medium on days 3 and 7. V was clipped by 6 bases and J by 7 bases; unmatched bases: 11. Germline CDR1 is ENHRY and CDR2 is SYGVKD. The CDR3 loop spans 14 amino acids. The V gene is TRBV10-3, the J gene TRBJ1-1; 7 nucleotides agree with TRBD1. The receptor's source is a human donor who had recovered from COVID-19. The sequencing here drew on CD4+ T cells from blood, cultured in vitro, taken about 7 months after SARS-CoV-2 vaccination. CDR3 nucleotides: TGTGCCATCAGAAGACAGGGTGAAAGCGGTGAAGCTTTCTTT. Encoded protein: CAIRRQGESGEAFF.